The 32 T cell receptor beta chains in this list originate from one sample, sequenced in a study of T cells in localized non-small cell lung cancer. Profiled with immunoSEQ multiplex PCR; TCRdb holds only in-frame clones, not every one. The data show over a thousand clones, roughly 25% seen once. The input for sequencing was normal lung tissue next to the tumor, taken before any cancer treatment. The receptors were sampled from a male donor aged 60 or older with stage III squamous cell lung carcinoma.

This clone has a handful of counts. The V gene is TRBV28, the J gene TRBJ2-7; D is tentatively TRBD1 or TRBD2 (5 bases each). In germline, CDR1 is MDHEN, CDR2 SYDVKM. There are 13 residues in the CDR3. Trimming pared 2 bases from V and 6 bases from J, leaving 11 bases between. The CDR3 protein is CASSLVAGTEQYF. The DNA for the CDR3 is TGTGCCAGCAGTTTAGTGGCTGGGACCGAGCAGTACTTC. The whole variable domain, remainder taken from reference TRBV28 and TRBJ2-7, is DVKVTQSSRYLVKRTGEKVFLECVQDMDHENMFWYRQDPGLGLRLIYFSYDVKMKEKGDIPEGYSVSREKKERFSLILESASTNQTSMYLCASSLVAGTEQYFGPGTRLTVT.

The table lists this clone with a count of one. The chain joins TRBV19 to TRBJ1-2; D gene unclear. The V and J ends lost 0 bases and 2 bases respectively, with 22 bases between them. Germline V gene lookup returns CDR1 LNHDA and CDR2 SQIVND (reference sequence). The CDR3 length is 19 residues. The chain's CDR3 is CASSIDLSGRSGLNYGYTF. CDR3 sequence (DNA): TGTGCCAGTAGTATAGATCTATCGGGGAGAAGCGGTCTAAACTATGGCTACACCTTC.

This clone was counted only a few times. The chain recombines TRBV6-1 with TRBJ1-2; D unresolved. This CDR3 is built from 13 residues. Trimming removed 1 base at V and 2 bases at J, with 5 bases between. CDR1 MNHNS and CDR2 SASEGT come from the germline V gene. In DNA form, the CDR3 reads TGTGCCAGCAGTGAAGGCGGGAACTATGGCTACACCTTC. The encoded protein is CASSEGGNYGYTF.

This clone counts as medium-sized. The CDR3 protein is CASSEDAAMNTEAFF. CDR3 sequence (DNA): TGTGCCAGCAGTGAGGATGCTGCCATGAACACTGAAGCTTTCTTT. The gene calls are TRBV9 and TRBJ1-1; D unresolved. Trimming left V 5 bases short and J 0 bases short, with 14 bases between. The CDR3 has 15 residues. CDR1 and CDR2 (germline): SGDLS, YYNGEE.

This clone was recorded a few times. The chain's CDR3 is CASSYRGGDNQPQHF. The CDR3 bases are TGTGCCAGCTCCTACCGAGGCGGGGATAATCAGCCCCAGCATTTT. The gene calls are TRBV9 and TRBJ1-5; D remains unclear. V lost 7 bases and J lost 4, with 18 bases in between. In germline, CDR1 is SGDLS, CDR2 YYNGEE. The CDR3 covers 15 residues.

J is TRBJ2-6 and V is TRBV19, with 12 positions matching TRBD1. Germline V gene lookup returns CDR1 LNHDA and CDR2 SQIVND (reference sequence). V was clipped by 6 bases and J by 4 bases; unmatched bases: 10. This CDR3 is 18 amino acids long. The chain's CDR3 is CASSPKGQGAIGANVLTF. Here the CDR3 DNA reads TGTGCCAGTAGCCCGAAGGGACAGGGGGCGATCGGGGCCAACGTCCTGACTTTC.

This chain uses TRBV19 with TRBJ1-5; D call uncertain. Trimming took off 3 bases at V and 0 bases at J, with 6 bases between the two ends. In germline, CDR1 is LNHDA, CDR2 SQIVND (reference sequence). This CDR3 is built from 14 residues. The CDR3: CASSIVGSNQPQHF. CDR3 in DNA: TGTGCCAGTAGTATTGTGGGTAGCAATCAGCCCCAGCATTTT.

By proportion, this clone is large. The chain combines TRBV6-8 with TRBJ2-7; D may be TRBD1 or TRBD2 (5 bases each). This CDR3 comprises 13 residues. Per the germline V gene, CDR1 is MNHGY and CDR2 is SAAAGT. The V gene lost 8 bases and the J gene lost 5 bases, with 16 bases spanning the gap. The CDR3 reads CASRDPLSNEQYF. Written as DNA, the CDR3 is TGTGCCAGCCGGGACCCTTTATCCAACGAGCAGTACTTC.

V usage is TRBV2 and J usage is TRBJ2-5; D is tentatively TRBD1 or TRBD2 (6 bases each). The CDR3 contains 14 residues. Germline loops: CDR1 SNHLY, CDR2 FYNNEI. Trimming stripped 7 bases from V and 5 bases from J, with 17 bases between. The CDR3 protein is CASTVRGPRETQYF. In DNA form, the CDR3 reads TGTGCCAGCACCGTCCGGGGGCCGCGGGAGACCCAGTACTTC.

Relative to its sample, this clone is medium-sized. The gene calls are TRBV11-3 and TRBJ2-1; 10 nucleotides match TRBD2. The CDR3 runs to 15 residues. Germline V gene sequence: CDR1 SGHNT, CDR2 YENEEA. J was trimmed by 7 bases and V by 4 bases; bases with no gene match: 7. The CDR3 sequence: CASSSPSGGGNEQFF. The CDR3, as DNA: TGTGCCAGCAGCTCTCCTAGCGGGGGTGGGAATGAGCAGTTCTTC.

The count of this clone is one. The chain combines TRBV25-1 with TRBJ2-1, with D unclear. CDR1 MGHDK and CDR2 SYGVNS come from the germline V gene. V gave up 2 bases and J gave up 4 bases, with 6 bases separating them. This CDR3 has 13 amino acids. The CDR3 sequence: CASSELSYNEQFF. DNA for the CDR3: TGTGCCAGCAGTGAACTGAGTTACAATGAGCAGTTCTTC.

The CDR3 region has the DNA TGTGCCAGCAGCTTGGGGGGCAGGGGGTCTCTGTCCTACGAGCAGTACTTC. It specifies CASSLGGRGSLSYEQYF. This chain connects TRBV7-6 to TRBJ2-7; D may be TRBD1 (7 bases). There are 17 residues in the CDR3. V lost 3 bases, J lost 1 base, and 19 bases lay in between. CDR1 SGHVS and CDR2 FNYEAQ come from the germline V gene.

The V and J genes are TRBV9 and TRBJ1-1; possibly TRBD1 for D (5 bases). V was trimmed by 5 bases and J by 0 bases, leaving 14 bases between them. Germline values: CDR1 SGDLS, CDR2 YYNGEE. CDR3 size: 15 residues. CDR3 DNA: TGTGCCAGCAGTGAAGATGCAGGGATGAACACTGAAGCTTTCTTT. Amino acids: CASSEDAGMNTEAFF.

V is TRBV5-1 and J is TRBJ2-3; D remains ambiguous. The V and J ends lost 1 base and 0 bases respectively, with 12 bases between them. This CDR3 spans 16 amino acids. Germline-derived CDR1 and CDR2 are SGHRS and YFSETQ. Written as DNA, the CDR3 is TGCGCCAGCAGCTTGAACGGTCGAACTAGCACAGATACGCAGTATTTT. Translation: CASSLNGRTSTDTQYF.

The rearrangement joins TRBV28 to TRBJ1-5; no clear D. The ends were cut back, 5 bases at V and 2 bases at J, with 13 bases in the middle. Germline CDR1 MDHEN, CDR2 SYDVKM. This CDR3 is built from 15 residues. This chain's CDR3 is CASSPGVLGNQPQHF. The CDR3 DNA sequence: TGTGCCAGCAGTCCCGGCGTTTTGGGCAATCAGCCCCAGCATTTT.

Written as DNA, the CDR3 is TGCGCCAGCAGCGGGACAGCTCTTTCCTCTGGAAACACCATATATTTT. Its translation is CASSGTALSSGNTIYF. The V gene is TRBV10-2, the J gene TRBJ1-3; 7 bases align to TRBD1. The trim removed 6 bases at V and 0 bases at J, leaving 8 bases unmatched. The CDR3 has 16 residues. CDR1 and CDR2 (germline): WSHSY, SAAADI.

This rearrangement joins TRBV30 to TRBJ1-3; 7 nucleotides align to TRBD1. The CDR3 is made up of 16 amino acids. V dropped 2 bases and J dropped 0; count of bases not matched to a gene: 7. From germline, CDR1 is GTSNPN and CDR2 SVGIG (reference sequence). The CDR3 loop reads CAWSFGQARSGNTIYF. In DNA form, the CDR3 reads TGTGCCTGGAGTTTCGGACAGGCCCGCTCTGGAAACACCATATATTTT.

The rearrangement joins TRBV18 to TRBJ2-5, with 9 positions matching TRBD2. This CDR3 contains 14 residues. V lost 3 bases and J lost 4; bases outside the gene matches: 3. Per germline, CDR1 KGHSH and CDR2 LQKENI. The CDR3 sequence is CASSPLAGRETQYF. The CDR3 coding sequence is TGTGCCAGCTCACCCCTAGCGGGAAGAGAGACCCAGTACTTC.

The CDR3 DNA is TGCAGCGTTGATCAGGCACGGCGGACTGAAGCTTTCTTT. This codes for CSVDQARRTEAFF. The chain is built from TRBV29-1 and TRBJ1-1, with D hard to call. This CDR3 is built from 13 residues. In germline, CDR1 is SQVTM, CDR2 ANQGSEA. The V end lost 3 bases, the J end lost 5 bases, and 13 bases lay between the germline ends.

This clone was seen more than once but under ten times. The V call is TRBV6-8, the J call TRBJ1-2, with a tentative D call TRBD1 (5 bases). The V end was cut by 10 bases, the J end by 4 bases, with 16 bases between. Looked up from germline, CDR1 is MNHGY and CDR2 is SAAAGT. The CDR3 has 13 amino acids. The CDR3 loop reads CAISPGDSYGYTF. The CDR3 DNA sequence: TGTGCCATCAGCCCCGGGGACTCCTATGGCTACACCTTC.

This clone was counted only a few times. This chain links TRBV11-3 with TRBJ2-2; no definite D call. CDR1 SGHNT and CDR2 YENEEA come from the germline V gene. The CDR3 is 15 amino acids. The V and J ends lost 5 bases and 3 bases respectively, with 13 bases between them. The CDR3 region has the DNA TGTGCCAGCAGCCTTCTCGGTGCCTACACCGGGGAGCTGTTTTTT. This gives the protein CASSLLGAYTGELFF.

Relative to its sample, this clone is medium-sized (0.01 to 0.1%). Here the CDR3 reads CASSLDAGQGILNEKLFF. The CDR3, as DNA: TGTGCCAGCAGCTTGGATGCGGGACAGGGAATTTTAAATGAAAAACTGTTTTTT. The chain joins TRBV11-3 to TRBJ1-4, with 9 bases lining up with TRBD1. Germline-derived CDR1 and CDR2 are SGHNT and YENEEA. This CDR3 has 18 amino acids. V was clipped by 3 bases and J by 5 bases; unmatched bases: 13.

The chain has TRBV4-1 and TRBJ1-4; D perhaps matches TRBD1 (5 bases). The CDR3 is 12 amino acids. V was pared by 4 bases and J by 11 bases, with 11 bases between. The germline V gene encodes CDR1 MGHRA and CDR2 YSYEKL. The CDR3 is CASSRGEGKLFF. The CDR3 nucleotides are TGCGCCAGCAGCCGGGGGGAGGGGAAACTGTTTTTT.

The table lists this clone with a few counts. This chain connects TRBV6-8 to TRBJ2-1, with 8 bases matching TRBD2. V lost 5 bases to trimming and J lost 8 bases; unmatched junction nucleotides: 11. The CDR3 runs to 15 residues. Per the germline V gene, CDR1 is MNHGY and CDR2 is SAAAGT. The DNA for the CDR3 is TGTGCCAGCAGTGCCCTTTACGGGGGGGCCGATGAGCAGTTCTTC. It encodes CASSALYGGADEQFF.

This chain connects TRBV30 to TRBJ1-4, with unresolved D. CDR3 length equals 14 residues. V was cut by 5 bases and J by 10 bases, with 20 bases left in between. The germline V gene has CDR1 GTSNPN and CDR2 SVGIG (reference sequence). The CDR3 DNA reads TGTGCCTGGTGTTACGCGCCCGGCGGAGGAAAACTGTTTTTT. Translation: CAWCYAPGGGKLFF. Using reference TRBV30 and TRBJ1-4 for the parts outside the CDR3, the full variable domain is SQTIHQWPATLVQPVGSPLSLECTVEGTSNPNLYWYRQAAGRGLQLLFYSVGIGQISSEVPQNLSASRPQDRQFILSSKKLLLSDSGFYLCAWCYAPGGGKLFFGSGTQLSVL.

There are a few counts of this clone. This rearrangement joins TRBV25-1 to TRBJ2-7; a weak D match, TRBD2 (5 bases). The V end was cut by 3 bases, the J end by 0 bases, with 6 bases between. CDR1 and CDR2 from the germline V gene are MGHDK and SYGVNS. The CDR3 sequence is 13 residues long. The CDR3 here is CASSEDSSYEQYF. The CDR3 DNA is TGTGCCAGCAGTGAGGACTCCTCCTACGAGCAGTACTTC.

In its sample, this clone was seen a few times. The V call is TRBV11-3, the J call TRBJ1-2, with TRBD1 matching over 9 bases. The CDR3 covers 15 residues. Per the germline V gene, CDR1 is SGHNT and CDR2 is YENEEA. V gave up 3 bases and J gave up 4 bases; unmatched junction bases: 6. The chain's CDR3 is CASSFGTGSGYGYTF. CDR3 in DNA: TGTGCCAGCAGCTTCGGGACAGGGTCGGGCTATGGCTACACCTTC.

By its share, this clone is medium-sized. V and J are TRBV6-8 and TRBJ2-5; weak D call: TRBD1 (6 bases). V gave up 6 bases and J gave up 1 base, with 9 bases separating them. The CDR3 is 13 residues long. Looked up from germline, CDR1 is MNHGY and CDR2 is SAAAGT. The CDR3: CASRYRAQETQYF. In DNA form, the CDR3 reads TGTGCCAGCAGATACAGGGCCCAAGAGACCCAGTACTTC.

The rearrangement uses TRBV28 and TRBJ1-3; possibly TRBD1 for D (5 bases). V was cut by 5 bases and J by 6 bases, with 11 bases left in between. Germline V CDR1 and CDR2: MDHEN, SYDVKM. The CDR3 spans 13 residues. CDR3 in amino acids: CASSIDSSNTIYF. The DNA of the CDR3 is TGTGCCAGCAGTATAGACAGTTCAAACACCATATATTTT.

This rearrangement joins TRBV11-3 to TRBJ2-5, with 8 bases matching TRBD2. The ends lost 4 bases at V and 5 bases at J; junction bases unmatched: 15. The CDR3 is made up of 17 amino acids. The germline gives CDR1 SGHNT, CDR2 YENEEA. The chain's CDR3 is CASSSRASGYEGETQYF. DNA for the CDR3: TGTGCCAGCAGCTCCCGGGCTAGCGGGTATGAGGGGGAGACCCAGTACTTC.

This rearrangement joins TRBV30 to TRBJ2-7; D is tentatively TRBD1 or TRBD2 (5 bases each). This CDR3 spans 14 amino acids. Trimming removed 3 bases at V and 3 bases at J, with 15 bases between. CDR1 is GTSNPN and CDR2 is SVGIG in the germline V gene (reference sequence). The CDR3 coding sequence is TGTGCCTGGAGCGGGACCGATAGGTTCTACGAGCAGTACTTC. Its protein is CAWSGTDRFYEQYF.

This clone has more than one count but fewer than ten. V is TRBV14 and J is TRBJ2-5; unclear D gene. V was shortened by 4 bases and J by 5 bases, with 5 bases between the two germline ends. CDR3 size: 11 residues. The germline V gene encodes CDR1 SGHDN and CDR2 FVKESK. CDR3 protein: CASSRWETQYF. CDR3 DNA sequence: TGTGCCAGCAGCCGGTGGGAGACCCAGTACTTC.